The source of this TCR beta chain is a study of beta chain features in type 1 diabetes. Reverse transcription of all isolated RNA meant that expressed TCRB transcripts were sequenced. Libraries were prepared by immunoSEQ multiplex PCR; TCRdb keeps only in-frame clonotypes and omits some of them. The sample contains under 950,000 clones, roughly a sixth of which appear only once. Turning to this clone: Its target is not known.

Whole-study findings and limits: There was no resolution here of whether HLA type influences TCRB rearrangement. Relative to healthy donors, patients appeared to have naive, central memory and Treg TCRB repertoires that were more similar.

V lost 5 bases and J 3 bases, leaving 20 bases between the germline ends. The CDR3 loop spans 17 amino acids. Per germline, CDR1 SGHVS and CDR2 FQNEAQ. Sequencing input: naive CD4+ T cells from blood. The rearrangement uses TRBV7-8 and TRBJ2-4, with D perhaps TRBD1 (6 bases). The TCR originated in a woman aged 18 to 35 in good health. CDR3 amino acids: CASSHQPGHLGKNIQYF. CDR3 bases: TGTGCCAGCAGCCACCAACCGGGACACTTAGGCAAAAACATTCAGTACTTC.